This T cell receptor beta chain originates from a study of pediatric ulcerative colitis. Study observations and caveats: Substantially fewer templates came from a couple of patients' blood samples. A couple of rectal clonotypes were found only in ulcerative colitis patients, all of them.

For this clone: No antigen is known for it.

Looked up from germline, CDR1 is SGDLS and CDR2 is YYNGEE. The CDR3 sequence is 13 residues long. V was clipped by 7 bases and J by 1 base, with 8 bases between them. Clones were read by immunoSEQ multiplex PCR, and TCRdb kept only the in-frame ones, dropping some. The table records some 40,000 clones, 75% of them present only once. Rectal tissue came from one to two pinch biopsies taken at colonoscopy. The genes are TRBV9 and TRBJ2-2; no clear D. The sequence came from a boy aged 10-17 years with severe ulcerative colitis. The sequenced material came from gut tissue. In DNA form, the CDR3 reads TGTGCCAGCTCTGGCCAGAACACCGGGGAGCTGTTTTTT. Translating it yields CASSGQNTGELFF.